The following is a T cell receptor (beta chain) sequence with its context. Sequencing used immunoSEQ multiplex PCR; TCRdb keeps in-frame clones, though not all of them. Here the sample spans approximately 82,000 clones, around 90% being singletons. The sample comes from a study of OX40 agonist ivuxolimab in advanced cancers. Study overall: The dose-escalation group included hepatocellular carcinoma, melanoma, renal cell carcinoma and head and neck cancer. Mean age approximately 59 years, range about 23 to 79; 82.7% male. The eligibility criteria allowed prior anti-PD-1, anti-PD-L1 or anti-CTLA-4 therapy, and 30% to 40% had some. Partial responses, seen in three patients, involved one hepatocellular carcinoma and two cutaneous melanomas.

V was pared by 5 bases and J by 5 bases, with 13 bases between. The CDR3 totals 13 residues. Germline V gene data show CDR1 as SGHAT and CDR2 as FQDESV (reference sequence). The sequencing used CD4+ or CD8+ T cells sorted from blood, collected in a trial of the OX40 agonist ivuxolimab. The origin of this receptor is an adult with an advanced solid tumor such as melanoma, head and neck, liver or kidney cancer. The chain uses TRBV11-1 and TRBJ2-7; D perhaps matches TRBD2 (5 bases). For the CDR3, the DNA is TGTGCCAGCAGCCGAGGACTGTCTAACGAGCAGTACTTC. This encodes CASSRGLSNEQYF.